The present entry profiles one TCR beta chain with its context. Its target is not known. The trim removed 4 bases at V and 5 bases at J, leaving 7 bases unmatched. This CDR3 comprises 15 residues. Germline V lookup: CDR1 LNHNV, CDR2 YYDKDF (reference sequence). These data come from a study of cytomegalovirus exposure and HLA in healthy donors. Study observations and caveats: A few chains tied to CMV proved CMV antigen-specific in vitro.

The PCR employed 60 Vbeta primers together with 13 Jbeta primers. Method: immunoSEQ multiplex PCR; TCRdb's copy keeps in-frame clones and lacks some. In the table there are approximately 190,000 clones, about 85% of which are singletons. This TCR was recovered from a man aged 45-65 years in good health and CMV-seronegative. The sample consisted of PBMCs. This chain connects TRBV15 to TRBJ2-1; TRBD2 matches 8 bases. The CDR3 DNA follows: TGTGCCACCAGCATAAGCGGGGGCCACAACAATGAGCAGTTCTTC. Translated: CATSISGGHNNEQFF.